The 17 T cell receptor beta chains below were found in one sample sequenced in a study of glioma-infiltrating T cells after dendritic cell vaccination listed by TCRdb under 2016. The method behind the library was the immunoSEQ multiplex PCR assay. In its TCRdb copy, this immuneACCESS table keeps in-frame sequences only and misses some clones. Where compared with another copy, unresolved V genes explain less than half of these, and the others have no known cause. In this sample the table shows about 99,000 clones, about four fifths of which occur a single time. About 12% of the sample is in the top ten clones. Sequenced here: blood, sampled before dendritic cell vaccination. The receptor set was obtained from a human donor with glioblastoma.

The chain is built from TRBV5-4 and TRBJ2-7, with 8 bases identical to TRBD1. Looked up from germline, CDR1 is SGHNT and CDR2 is YYREEE (reference sequence). This CDR3 spans 14 amino acids. J gave up 3 bases and V 3 bases, and 5 bases lay outside the gene matches. CDR3 region: CASSWAQGGYEQYF. Here the CDR3 DNA reads TGTGCCAGCAGCTGGGCACAGGGGGGCTACGAGCAGTACTTC.

A few counts support this clone. The rearrangement joins TRBV19 to TRBJ2-7; 9 nucleotides align to TRBD1. Germline V gene sequence: CDR1 LNHDA, CDR2 SQIVND (reference sequence). The CDR3 loop spans 15 amino acids. The J segment lost 0 bases and the V segment lost 2 bases, leaving 2 bases of the junction unmatched. DNA of the CDR3: TGTGCCAGTAGTATAACGGGACAGGGCTCCTACGAGCAGTACTTC. Translated, it gives CASSITGQGSYEQYF.

The rearrangement links TRBV7-2 to TRBJ1-2; D is ambiguous. Trimming took off 2 bases at V and 6 bases at J, with 7 bases between the two ends. CDR1 is SGHTA and CDR2 is FQGNSA in the germline V gene. The CDR3 sequence is 12 residues long. For the CDR3, the DNA is TGTGCCAGCAGCTTATCACAGAATGGCTACACCTTC. Protein: CASSLSQNGYTF.

The chain employs TRBV7-9 and TRBJ2-1, with D unresolved. Trimming took 2 bases from V and 6 from J, leaving 8 bases between them. The CDR3 totals 13 residues. From germline, CDR1 is SEHNR and CDR2 FQNEAQ (reference sequence). As DNA, the CDR3 is TGTGCCAGCAGCTTAACAGTTATCAATGAGCAGTTCTTC. Protein sequence: CASSLTVINEQFF.

This sequence joins TRBV30 and TRBJ1-4, with D perhaps TRBD1 (5 bases). Germline CDR1 and CDR2: GTSNPN and SVGIG (reference sequence). This CDR3 region has 12 residues. V gave up 4 bases and J gave up 6 bases, with 9 bases separating them. The CDR3 nucleotides are TGTGCCTGGACAGGGATAGATGAAAAACTGTTTTTT. Translating it yields CAWTGIDEKLFF.

This rearrangement joins TRBV4-3 to TRBJ2-1; a weak D match, TRBD2 (5 bases). The germline V gene has CDR1 LGHNA and CDR2 YSLEER. Deletions cut 0 bases from V and 7 bases from J, with 13 bases between. The CDR3 spans 15 residues. CDR3 DNA: TGCGCCAGCAGCCAAGATGAGGGCTCTTGGAATGAGCAGTTCTTC. Protein product: CASSQDEGSWNEQFF.

V and J are TRBV25-1 and TRBJ2-5; 9 nucleotides agree with TRBD2. Germline V gives CDR1 MGHDK, CDR2 SYGVNS. V lost 0 bases and J lost 5; bases outside the gene matches: 4. This CDR3 has 15 amino acids. As DNA, the CDR3 is TGTGCCAGCAGTGAATACTTAGCGGGGGCCGAGACCCAGTACTTC. This translates into CASSEYLAGAETQYF.

This rearrangement joins TRBV16 to TRBJ1-1; possibly TRBD1 for D (5 bases). The CDR3 extends over 14 amino acids. V was pared by 0 bases and J by 4 bases, with 9 bases between. Germline V gene sequence: CDR1 KGHSY, CDR2 FQNENV. CDR3 in DNA: TGTGCCAGCAGCCAATCGCGGGGGTCCACTGAAGCTTTCTTT. Its protein is CASSQSRGSTEAFF.

The V call is TRBV19, the J call TRBJ1-3, with a possible D match to TRBD1 (5 bases). There are 15 residues in the CDR3. Trimming left V 4 bases short and J 0 bases short, with 10 bases between. CDR1 and CDR2 from the germline V gene are LNHDA and SQIVND (reference sequence). CDR3 in amino acids: CASSSDRFSGNTIYF. CDR3 bases: TGTGCCAGTAGTAGTGACAGATTCTCTGGAAACACCATATATTTT.

CDR3 in DNA: TGTGCCAGCAGCCGGCGGAGCACAGATACGCAGTATTTT. It translates to CASSRRSTDTQYF. The gene calls are TRBV25-1 and TRBJ2-3; D unresolved. The CDR3 is 13 residues long. CDR1 is MGHDK and CDR2 is SYGVNS in the germline V gene. Trimming took off 6 bases at V and 0 bases at J, with 7 bases between the two ends.

The rearrangement joins TRBV5-1 to TRBJ1-3; maybe TRBD1 (5 bases). The germline gives CDR1 SGHRS, CDR2 YFSETQ. The CDR3 is made up of 17 amino acids. The germline V and J ends were trimmed by 2 bases and 0 bases, with 15 bases remaining between them. CDR3 nucleotides: TGCGCCAGCAGCTTAGGGGTAGGCCTGTCCTCTGGAAACACCATATATTTT. Its translation is CASSLGVGLSSGNTIYF.

The CDR3 DNA is TGCGCCAGCAGCCACCAGGGGGGCGAGCAGTACTTC. Its protein is CASSHQGGEQYF. The chain has TRBV4-1 and TRBJ2-7; D perhaps matches TRBD1 (7 bases). The CDR3 has 12 amino acids. V lost 3 bases and J lost 6, with 9 bases in between. The germline V gene encodes CDR1 MGHRA and CDR2 YSYEKL.

The chain combines TRBV5-1 with TRBJ2-1; perhaps TRBD2 as D (6 bases). The CDR3 consists of 15 residues. Germline V CDR1 and CDR2: SGHRS, YFSETQ. Deletions cut 0 bases from V and 4 bases from J, with 11 bases between. Here the CDR3 reads CASSLERARYNEQFF. Written as DNA, the CDR3 is TGCGCCAGCAGCTTGGAGCGGGCCCGATACAATGAGCAGTTCTTC. Full variable domain (missing parts from reference TRBV5-1 and TRBJ2-1): KAGVTQTPRYLIKTRGQQVTLSCSPISGHRSVSWYQQTPGQGLQFLFEYFSETQRNKGNFPGRFSGRQFSNSRSEMNVSTLELGDSALYLCASSLERARYNEQFFGPGTRLTVL.

This chain joins TRBV7-2 and TRBJ2-5; D is possibly TRBD1 (5 bases). The CDR3 spans 14 residues. The V gene lost 3 bases and the J gene lost 0 bases, with 8 bases spanning the gap. CDR1 SGHTA and CDR2 FQGNSA come from the germline V gene. The CDR3 nucleotides are TGTGCCAGCAGCTTTTCAGGGTACCAAGAGACCCAGTACTTC. Translating it yields CASSFSGYQETQYF.

The V gene is TRBV6-5, the J gene TRBJ2-7, with 7 bases aligning to TRBD1. Germline V gives CDR1 MNHEY, CDR2 SVGAGI. V dropped 3 bases and J dropped 4; count of bases not matched to a gene: 12. The CDR3 length is 16 residues. As DNA, the CDR3 is TGTGCCAGCAGTTATTTCAACAGGGGTTTGGGGTACGAGCAGTACTTC. Protein product: CASSYFNRGLGYEQYF.

The rearrangement joins TRBV11-2 to TRBJ1-1; maybe TRBD1 (6 bases). The CDR3 covers 13 residues. V was pared by 4 bases and J by 11 bases, with 17 bases between. Looked up from germline, CDR1 is SGHAT and CDR2 is FQNNGV. CDR3 region: CASSSGSGTRAFF. The CDR3 DNA sequence: TGTGCCAGCAGCTCCGGATCCGGGACAAGGGCTTTCTTT. Based on the CDR3 plus reference TRBV11-2 and TRBJ1-1, the full variable domain is EAGVAQSPRYKIIEKRQSVAFWCNPISGHATLYWYQQILGQGPKLLIQFQNNGVVDDSQLPKDRFSAERLKGVDSTLKIQPAKLEDSAVYLCASSSGSGTRAFFGQGTRLTVV.

The J gene is TRBJ2-5, the V gene TRBV30; D remains unclear. The CDR3 has 13 amino acids. Between the trimmed V and J ends, which lost 2 bases and 1 base, there was a span of 8 bases. Germline CDR1 GTSNPN, CDR2 SVGIG (reference sequence). The CDR3 reads CAWSKEAQETQYF. The CDR3 bases are TGTGCCTGGAGTAAAGAGGCCCAAGAGACCCAGTACTTC. Variable domain in full (rest from reference TRBV30 and TRBJ2-5): SQTIHQWPATLVQPVGSPLSLECTVEGTSNPNLYWYRQAAGRGLQLLFYSVGIGQISSEVPQNLSASRPQDRQFILSSKKLLLSDSGFYLCAWSKEAQETQYFGPGTRLLVL.